This TCR beta chain was observed in a study of cytomegalovirus exposure and HLA in healthy donors. V lost 7 bases to trimming and J lost 1 base, with 9 bases between them. Germline assignment: CDR1 SGHTA and CDR2 FQGNSA. The CDR3 consists of 13 residues. The PCR contained 60 Vbeta and 13 Jbeta primers. TCRdb's table, derived via immunoSEQ multiplex PCR, lists solely in-frame clones and lacks some. The sample carries about 93,000 clones, 80% recorded once. Study-level findings and limits: Immune exposure was documented only through CMV serostatus. Accurate prediction of HLA-A and HLA-B alleles (for most subjects) was reportedly achieved from TCR beta sequences. Presence/absence results assume similar sequencing depth per donor, which may not hold. In a later analysis, DRB1 alleles had the most associated TCRs; HLA-C alleles the fewest.

Points on this clone: Antigen: not known.

This chain uses TRBV7-2 with TRBJ2-3, with D possibly TRBD2 on 5 matching bases. Sequencing was done on a sample of PBMCs. The origin of this receptor is a man in his thirties or forties in good health and CMV-seronegative. The CDR3 is CASIRGGTDTQYF. CDR3 nucleotide sequence: TGTGCCAGCATCCGGGGTGGCACAGATACGCAGTATTTT.